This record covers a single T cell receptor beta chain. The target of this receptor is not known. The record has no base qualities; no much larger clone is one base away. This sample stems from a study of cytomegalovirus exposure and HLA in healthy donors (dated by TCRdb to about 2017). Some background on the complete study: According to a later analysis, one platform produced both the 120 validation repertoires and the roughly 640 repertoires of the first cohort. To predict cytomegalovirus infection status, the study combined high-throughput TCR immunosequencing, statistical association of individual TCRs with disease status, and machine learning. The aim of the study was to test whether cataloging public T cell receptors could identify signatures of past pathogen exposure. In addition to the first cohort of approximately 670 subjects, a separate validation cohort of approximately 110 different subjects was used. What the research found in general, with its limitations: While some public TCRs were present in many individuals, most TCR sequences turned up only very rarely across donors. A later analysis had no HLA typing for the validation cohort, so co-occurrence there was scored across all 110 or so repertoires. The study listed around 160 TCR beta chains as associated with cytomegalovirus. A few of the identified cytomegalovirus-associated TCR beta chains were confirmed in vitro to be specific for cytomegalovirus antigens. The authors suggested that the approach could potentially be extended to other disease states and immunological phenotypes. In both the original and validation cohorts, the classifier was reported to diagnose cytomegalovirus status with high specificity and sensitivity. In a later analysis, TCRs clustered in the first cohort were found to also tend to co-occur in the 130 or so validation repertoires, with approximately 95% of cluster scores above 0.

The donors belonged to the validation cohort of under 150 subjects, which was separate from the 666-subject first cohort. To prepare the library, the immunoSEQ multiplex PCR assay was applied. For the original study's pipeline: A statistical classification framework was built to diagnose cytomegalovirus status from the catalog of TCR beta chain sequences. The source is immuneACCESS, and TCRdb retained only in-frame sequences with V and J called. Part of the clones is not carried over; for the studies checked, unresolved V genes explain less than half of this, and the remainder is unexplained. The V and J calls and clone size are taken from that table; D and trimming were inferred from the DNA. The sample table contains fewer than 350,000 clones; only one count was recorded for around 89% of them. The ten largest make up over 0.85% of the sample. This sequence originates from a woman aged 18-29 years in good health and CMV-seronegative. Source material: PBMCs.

The nucleotide sequence is TGTGCCAGCAGAGATCAATCCATTACAGGGTTAAGCAATCAGCCCCAGCATTTT. Its amino acids are CASRDQSITGLSNQPQHF. The chain is assembled from TRBV2 and TRBJ1-5; perhaps TRBD1 is the D gene, with 6 bases matching. CDR3 length: 18 amino acids, cysteine to phenylalanine. The read is trimmed to its CDR3 DNA, 54 bases read in frame from base 1. Deletion took 6 bases off V and 1 base off J, with a span of 22 bases between the germline ends. For CDR1 and CDR2, the germline V gene lists SNHLY and FYNNEI.